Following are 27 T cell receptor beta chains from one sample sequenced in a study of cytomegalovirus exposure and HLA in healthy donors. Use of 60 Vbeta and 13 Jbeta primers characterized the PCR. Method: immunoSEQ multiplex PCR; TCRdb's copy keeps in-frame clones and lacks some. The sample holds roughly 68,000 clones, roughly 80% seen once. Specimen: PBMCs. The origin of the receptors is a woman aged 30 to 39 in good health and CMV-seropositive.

CDR3 loop: CASTIRFSNQPQHF. CDR3 nucleotide sequence: TGTGCCAGCACGATTCGGTTTAGCAATCAGCCCCAGCATTTT. The chain joins TRBV28 to TRBJ1-5; D not resolved. V dropped 7 bases and J dropped 0 bases, with 10 bases sitting between them. The germline V gene encodes CDR1 MDHEN and CDR2 SYDVKM. There are 14 residues in the CDR3.

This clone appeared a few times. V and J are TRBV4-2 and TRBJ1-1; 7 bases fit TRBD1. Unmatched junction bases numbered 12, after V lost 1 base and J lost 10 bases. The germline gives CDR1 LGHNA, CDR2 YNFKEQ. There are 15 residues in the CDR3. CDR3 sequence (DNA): TGTGCCAGCAGCCAAGCGTCGACAGGGAGCCGTGGAGCTTTCTTT. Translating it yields CASSQASTGSRGAFF.

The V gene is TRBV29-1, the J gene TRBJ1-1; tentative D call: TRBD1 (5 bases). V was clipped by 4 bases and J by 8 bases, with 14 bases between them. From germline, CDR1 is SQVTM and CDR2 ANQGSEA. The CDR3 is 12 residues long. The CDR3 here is CSVASGQREAFF. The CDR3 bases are TGCAGCGTTGCGTCAGGGCAACGCGAAGCTTTCTTT.

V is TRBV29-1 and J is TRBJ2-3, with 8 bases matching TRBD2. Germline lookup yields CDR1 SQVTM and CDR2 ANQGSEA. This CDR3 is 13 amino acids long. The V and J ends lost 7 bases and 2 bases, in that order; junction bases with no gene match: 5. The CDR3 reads CSALSGVTDTQYF. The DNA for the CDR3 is TGCAGCGCGCTTAGCGGGGTCACAGATACGCAGTATTTT.

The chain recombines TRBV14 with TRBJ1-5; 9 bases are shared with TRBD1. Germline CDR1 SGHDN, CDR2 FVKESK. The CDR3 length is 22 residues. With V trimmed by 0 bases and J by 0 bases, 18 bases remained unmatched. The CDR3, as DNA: TGTGCCAGCAGCCAAGAATGGGGAGGGACAGGGTGCTTCGGTTATAGCAATCAGCCCCAGCATTTT. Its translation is CASSQEWGGTGCFGYSNQPQHF.

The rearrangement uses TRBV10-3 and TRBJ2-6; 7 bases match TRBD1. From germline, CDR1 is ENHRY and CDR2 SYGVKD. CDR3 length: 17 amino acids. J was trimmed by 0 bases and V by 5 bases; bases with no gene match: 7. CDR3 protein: CAISIGTVTSGANVLTF. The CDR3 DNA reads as TGTGCCATCAGTATAGGGACAGTAACCTCTGGGGCCAACGTCCTGACTTTC.

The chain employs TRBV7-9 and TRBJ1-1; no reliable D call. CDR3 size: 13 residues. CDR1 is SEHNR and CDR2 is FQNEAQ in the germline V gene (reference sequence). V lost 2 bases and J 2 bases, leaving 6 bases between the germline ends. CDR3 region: CASSLPYNTEAFF. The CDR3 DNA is TGTGCCAGCAGCTTACCCTATAACACTGAAGCTTTCTTT.

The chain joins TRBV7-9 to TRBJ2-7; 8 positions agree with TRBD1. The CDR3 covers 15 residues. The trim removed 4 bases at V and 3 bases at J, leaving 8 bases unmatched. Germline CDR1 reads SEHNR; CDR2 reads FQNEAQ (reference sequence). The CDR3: CASSSPADRDYEQYF. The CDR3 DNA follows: TGTGCCAGCAGCTCCCCGGCGGACAGGGACTACGAGCAGTACTTC.

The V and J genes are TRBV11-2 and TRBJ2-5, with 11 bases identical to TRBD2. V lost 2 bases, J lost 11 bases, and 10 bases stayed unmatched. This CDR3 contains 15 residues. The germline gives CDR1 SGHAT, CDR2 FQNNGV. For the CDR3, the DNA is TGTGCCAGCAGCTTAACTAGCGGGAGCCCTCCGGCTCAGTACTTC. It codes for CASSLTSGSPPAQYF.

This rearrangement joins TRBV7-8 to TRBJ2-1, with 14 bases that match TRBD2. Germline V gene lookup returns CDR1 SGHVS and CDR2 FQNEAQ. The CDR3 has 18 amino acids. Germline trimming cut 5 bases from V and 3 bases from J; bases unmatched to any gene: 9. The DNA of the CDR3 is TGTGCCAGCAGCACCTCCGGGACTAGCGGGAGAAACTACAATGAGCAGTTCTTC. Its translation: CASSTSGTSGRNYNEQFF.

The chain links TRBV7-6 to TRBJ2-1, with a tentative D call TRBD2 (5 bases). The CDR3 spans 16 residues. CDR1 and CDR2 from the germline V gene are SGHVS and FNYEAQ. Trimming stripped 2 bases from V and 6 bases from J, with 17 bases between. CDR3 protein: CASSLSLRVARNEQFF. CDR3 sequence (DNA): TGTGCCAGCAGCTTAAGTTTACGGGTAGCGCGCAATGAGCAGTTCTTC.

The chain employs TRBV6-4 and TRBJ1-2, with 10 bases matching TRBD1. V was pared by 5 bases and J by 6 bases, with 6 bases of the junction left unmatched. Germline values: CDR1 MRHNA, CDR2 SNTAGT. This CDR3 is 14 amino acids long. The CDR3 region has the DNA TGTGCCAGCAGTCGGGACAGGGGTATGGATGGCTACACCTTC. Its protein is CASSRDRGMDGYTF.

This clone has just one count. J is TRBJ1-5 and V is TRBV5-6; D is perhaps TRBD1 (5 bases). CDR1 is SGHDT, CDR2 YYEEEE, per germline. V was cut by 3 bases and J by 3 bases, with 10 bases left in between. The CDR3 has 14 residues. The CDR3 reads CASSSDSLNQPQHF. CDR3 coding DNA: TGTGCCAGCAGCTCCGACAGTCTCAATCAGCCCCAGCATTTT. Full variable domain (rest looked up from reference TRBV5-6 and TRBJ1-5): DAGVTQSPTHLIKTRGQQVTLRCSPKSGHDTVSWYQQALGQGPQFIFQYYEEEERQRGNFPDRFSGHQFPNYSSELNVNALLLGDSALYLCASSSDSLNQPQHFGDGTRLSIL.

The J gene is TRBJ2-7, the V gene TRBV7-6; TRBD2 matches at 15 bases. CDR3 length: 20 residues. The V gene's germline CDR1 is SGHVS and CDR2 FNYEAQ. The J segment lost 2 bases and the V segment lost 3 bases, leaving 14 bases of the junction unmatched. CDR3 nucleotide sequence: TGTGCCAGCAGCTTCCCTCCAACCGGGACTAGCGGGAGGCCCCCCTACGAGCAGTACTTC. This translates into CASSFPPTGTSGRPPYEQYF.

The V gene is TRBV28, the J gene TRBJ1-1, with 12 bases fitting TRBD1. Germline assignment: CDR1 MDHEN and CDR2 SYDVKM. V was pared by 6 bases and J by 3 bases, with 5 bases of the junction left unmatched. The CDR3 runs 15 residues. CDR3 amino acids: CASRPGTGGYTEAFF. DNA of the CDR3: TGTGCCAGCAGACCCGGGACAGGGGGCTACACTGAAGCTTTCTTT.

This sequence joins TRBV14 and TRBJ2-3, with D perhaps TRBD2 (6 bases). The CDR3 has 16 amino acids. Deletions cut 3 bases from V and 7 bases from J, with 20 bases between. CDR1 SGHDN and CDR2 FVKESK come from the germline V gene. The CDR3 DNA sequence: TGTGCCAGCAGCCAGGAACCGGGACTTGCCTCAAATACGCAGTATTTT. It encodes CASSQEPGLASNTQYF.

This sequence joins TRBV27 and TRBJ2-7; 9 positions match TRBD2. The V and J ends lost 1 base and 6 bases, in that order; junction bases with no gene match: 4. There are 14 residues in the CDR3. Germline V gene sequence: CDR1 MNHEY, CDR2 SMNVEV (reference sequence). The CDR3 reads CASSLWAGGGEQYF. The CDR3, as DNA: TGTGCCAGCAGTTTATGGGCGGGAGGGGGCGAGCAGTACTTC.

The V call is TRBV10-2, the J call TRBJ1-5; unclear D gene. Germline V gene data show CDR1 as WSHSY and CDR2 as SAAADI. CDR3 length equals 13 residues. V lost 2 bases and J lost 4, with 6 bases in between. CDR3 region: CASSEVNNQPQHF. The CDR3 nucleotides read TGCGCCAGCAGTGAGGTTAATAATCAGCCCCAGCATTTT.

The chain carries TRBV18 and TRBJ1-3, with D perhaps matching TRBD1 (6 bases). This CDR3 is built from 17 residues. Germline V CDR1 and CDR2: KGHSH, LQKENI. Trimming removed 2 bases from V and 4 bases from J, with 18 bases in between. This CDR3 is CASSPTGKQGQGNTIYF. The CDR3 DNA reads TGTGCCAGCTCACCAACCGGGAAACAGGGTCAAGGAAACACCATATATTTT.

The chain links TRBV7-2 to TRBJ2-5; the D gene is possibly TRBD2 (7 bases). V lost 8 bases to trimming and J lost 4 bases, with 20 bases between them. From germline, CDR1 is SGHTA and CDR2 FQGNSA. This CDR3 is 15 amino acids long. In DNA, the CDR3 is TGTGCCAGCCTTCCTAGGGGGGGTAGGCTAGAGACCCAGTACTTC. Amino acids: CASLPRGGRLETQYF.

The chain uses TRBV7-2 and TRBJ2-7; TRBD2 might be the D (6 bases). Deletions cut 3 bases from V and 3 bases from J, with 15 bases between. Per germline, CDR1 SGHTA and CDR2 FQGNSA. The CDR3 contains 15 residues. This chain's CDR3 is CASSLGGPGVYEQYF. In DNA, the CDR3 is TGTGCCAGCAGCTTGGGTGGTCCGGGGGTCTACGAGCAGTACTTC.

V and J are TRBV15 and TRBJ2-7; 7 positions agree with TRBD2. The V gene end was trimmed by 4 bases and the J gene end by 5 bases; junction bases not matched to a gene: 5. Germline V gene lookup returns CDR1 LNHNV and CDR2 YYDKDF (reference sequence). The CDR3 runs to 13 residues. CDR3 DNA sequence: TGTGCCACCAGCATAGTTGGGAGGGACGAGCAGTACTTC. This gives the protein CATSIVGRDEQYF.

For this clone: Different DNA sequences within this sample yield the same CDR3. The CDR3 loop reads CASSNQKAAYNEQFF. In nucleotides, the CDR3 is TGCGCCAGTAGCAACCAGAAAGCGGCATACAATGAGCAGTTCTTC. The chain couples TRBV5-1 to TRBJ2-1; D is perhaps TRBD2 (5 bases). This CDR3 is built from 15 residues. V was shortened by 8 bases and J by 4 bases, with 19 bases between the two germline ends. Germline V gene lookup returns CDR1 SGHRS and CDR2 YFSETQ.

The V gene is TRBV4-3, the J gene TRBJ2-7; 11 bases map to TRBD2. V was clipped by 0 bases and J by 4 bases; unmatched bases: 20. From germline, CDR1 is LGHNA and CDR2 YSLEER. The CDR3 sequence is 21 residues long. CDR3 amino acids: CASSQEYRDRLAGGGLYEQYF. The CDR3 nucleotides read TGCGCCAGCAGCCAAGAATATAGGGACCGGCTAGCGGGAGGAGGGCTATACGAGCAGTACTTC.

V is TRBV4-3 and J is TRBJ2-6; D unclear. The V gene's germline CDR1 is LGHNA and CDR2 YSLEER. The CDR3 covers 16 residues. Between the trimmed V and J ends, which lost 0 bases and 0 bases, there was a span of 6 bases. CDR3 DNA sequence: TGCGCCAGCAGCCAAGAGCCCGGCTCTGGGGCCAACGTCCTGACTTTC. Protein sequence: CASSQEPGSGANVLTF.

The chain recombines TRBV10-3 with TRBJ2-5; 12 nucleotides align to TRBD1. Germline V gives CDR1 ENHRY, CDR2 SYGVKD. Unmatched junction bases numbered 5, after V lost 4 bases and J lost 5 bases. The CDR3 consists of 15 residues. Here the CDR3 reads CAISGDRGRGETQYF. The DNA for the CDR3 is TGTGCCATCAGTGGGGACAGGGGGCGCGGGGAGACCCAGTACTTC.

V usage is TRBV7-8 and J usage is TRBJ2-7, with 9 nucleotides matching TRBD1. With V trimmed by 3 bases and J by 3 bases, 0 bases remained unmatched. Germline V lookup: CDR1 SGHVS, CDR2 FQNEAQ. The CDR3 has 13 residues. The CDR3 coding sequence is TGTGCCAGCAGCTTGGACAGGGGCTACGAGCAGTACTTC. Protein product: CASSLDRGYEQYF.